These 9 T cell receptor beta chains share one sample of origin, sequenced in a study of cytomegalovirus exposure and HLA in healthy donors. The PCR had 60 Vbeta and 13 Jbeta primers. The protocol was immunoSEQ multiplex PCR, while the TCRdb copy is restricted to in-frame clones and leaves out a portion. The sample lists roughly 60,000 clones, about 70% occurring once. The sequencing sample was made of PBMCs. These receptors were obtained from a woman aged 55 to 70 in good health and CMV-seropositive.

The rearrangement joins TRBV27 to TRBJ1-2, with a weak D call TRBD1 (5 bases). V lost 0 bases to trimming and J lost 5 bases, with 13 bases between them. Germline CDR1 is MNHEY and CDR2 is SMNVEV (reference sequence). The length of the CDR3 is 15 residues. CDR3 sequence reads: CASSLSMTEGYGYTF. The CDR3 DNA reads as TGTGCCAGCAGTTTATCGATGACAGAAGGGTATGGCTACACCTTC.

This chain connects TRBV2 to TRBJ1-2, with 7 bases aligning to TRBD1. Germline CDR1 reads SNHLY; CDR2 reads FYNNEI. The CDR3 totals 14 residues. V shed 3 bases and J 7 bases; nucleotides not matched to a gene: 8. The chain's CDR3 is CASSDRTGRSGYTF. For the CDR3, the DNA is TGTGCCAGCAGTGACCGGACAGGCCGGTCTGGCTACACCTTC.

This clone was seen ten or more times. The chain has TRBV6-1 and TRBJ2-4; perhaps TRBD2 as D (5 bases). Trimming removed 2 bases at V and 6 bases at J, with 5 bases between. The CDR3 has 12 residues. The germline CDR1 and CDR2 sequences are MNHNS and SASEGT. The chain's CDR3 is CASSESGNIQYF. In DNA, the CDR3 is TGTGCCAGCAGTGAAAGCGGAAACATTCAGTACTTC.

The CDR3 region is CASSLWGREFGNEQFF. The CDR3 DNA sequence: TGTGCCAGCAGCCTATGGGGCAGGGAATTTGGCAATGAGCAGTTCTTC. This chain uses TRBV27 with TRBJ2-1, with D possibly matching TRBD1 (5 bases). CDR3 length equals 16 residues. CDR1 and CDR2 (germline): MNHEY, SMNVEV (reference sequence). Trimming pared 6 bases from V and 6 bases from J, leaving 21 bases between.

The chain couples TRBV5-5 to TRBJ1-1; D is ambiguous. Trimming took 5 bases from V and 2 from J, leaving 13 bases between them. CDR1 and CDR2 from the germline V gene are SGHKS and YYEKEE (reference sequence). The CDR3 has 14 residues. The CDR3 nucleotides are TGTGCCAGCAGGAACACCGGGAGCAACACTGAAGCTTTCTTT. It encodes CASRNTGSNTEAFF.

The DNA of the CDR3 is TGTGCCACCAGCAGAGTTCCGCCAGGGACAGGGGATAGCACAGATACGCAGTATTTT. As protein: CATSRVPPGTGDSTDTQYF. The rearrangement joins TRBV15 to TRBJ2-3; 10 bases match TRBD1. CDR1 is LNHNV, CDR2 YYDKDF, per germline (reference sequence). Trimming removed 1 base from V and 0 bases from J; junction bases left unmatched: 10. The length of the CDR3 is 19 residues. The complete variable domain, with remaining parts taken from reference TRBV15 and TRBJ2-3, reads DAMVIQNPRYQVTQFGKPVTLSCSQTLNHNVMYWYQQKSSQAPKLLFHYYDKDFNNEADTPDNFQSRRPNTSFCFLDIRSPGLGDTAMYLCATSRVPPGTGDSTDTQYFGPGTRLTVL.

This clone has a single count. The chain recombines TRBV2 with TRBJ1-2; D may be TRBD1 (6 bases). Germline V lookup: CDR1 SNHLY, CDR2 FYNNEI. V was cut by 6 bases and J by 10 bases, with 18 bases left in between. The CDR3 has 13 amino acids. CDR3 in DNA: TGTGCCAGCAGAGAGTTGACAGGTGGTCTCTACACCTTC. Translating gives CASRELTGGLYTF.

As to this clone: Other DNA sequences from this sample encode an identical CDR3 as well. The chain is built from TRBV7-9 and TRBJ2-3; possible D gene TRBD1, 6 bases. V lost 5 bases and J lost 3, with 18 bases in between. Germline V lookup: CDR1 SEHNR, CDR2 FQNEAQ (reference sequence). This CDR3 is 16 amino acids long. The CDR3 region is CASSRTRQGSTDTQYF. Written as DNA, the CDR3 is TGTGCCAGCAGCCGAACCCGGCAGGGGAGTACAGATACGCAGTATTTT. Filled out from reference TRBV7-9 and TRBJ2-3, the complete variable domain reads DTGVSQNPRHKITKRGQNVTFRCDPISEHNRLYWYRQTLGQGPEFLTYFQNEAQLEKSRLLSDRFSAERPKGSFSTLEIQRTEQGDSAMYLCASSRTRQGSTDTQYFGPGTRLTVL.

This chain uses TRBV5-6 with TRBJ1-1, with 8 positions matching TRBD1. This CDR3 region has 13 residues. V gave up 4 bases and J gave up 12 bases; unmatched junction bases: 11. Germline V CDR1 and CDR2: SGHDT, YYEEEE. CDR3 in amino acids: CASSRDRYIRTFF. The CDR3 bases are TGTGCCAGCAGCCGGGACAGGTATATCCGAACTTTCTTT.